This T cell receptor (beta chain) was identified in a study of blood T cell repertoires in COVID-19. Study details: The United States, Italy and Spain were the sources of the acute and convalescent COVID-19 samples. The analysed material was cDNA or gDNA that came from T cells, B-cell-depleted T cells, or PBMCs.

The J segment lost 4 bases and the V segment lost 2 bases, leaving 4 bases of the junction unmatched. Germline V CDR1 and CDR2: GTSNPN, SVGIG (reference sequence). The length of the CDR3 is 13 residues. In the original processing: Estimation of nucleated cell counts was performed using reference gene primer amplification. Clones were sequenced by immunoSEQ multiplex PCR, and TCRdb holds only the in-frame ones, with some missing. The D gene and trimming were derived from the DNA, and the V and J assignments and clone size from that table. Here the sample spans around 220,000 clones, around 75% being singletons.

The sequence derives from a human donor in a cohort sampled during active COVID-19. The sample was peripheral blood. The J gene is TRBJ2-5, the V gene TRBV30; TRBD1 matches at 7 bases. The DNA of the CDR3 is TGTGCCTGGAGTAGGGACAGCGGAGAGACCCAGTACTTC. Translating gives CAWSRDSGETQYF.